Listed below are T cell receptor beta chains from one sample, sequenced in a study of T-cell reconstitution after alpha-beta-depleted transplantation in children. TCRdb processed the PCR reads anew with MiXCR; each CDR3 protein has one entry. This sample has some 180,000 distinct CDR3 sequences; approximately 6.9% occur once, and the top ten carry about 5.5%. The material sequenced was PBMCs, taken before TCRalphabeta/CD19-depleted stem cell transplant. Receptors originate from a boy aged 2 to 10 with acute lymphoblastic leukemia, due to receive a stem cell transplant. Each CDR3 is given with its conserved first and last residue. D genes are given only for firm matches. Not all rows give a size; the values are once, few, many and, for expanded clones, a class.

>TRBJ2-3|many|NA|TRBV7-3
TGTGCCAGCAGCTTACCCATCTACCGAGGGACAGATACGCAGTATTTT
CASSLPIYRGTDTQYF
>TRBJ2-1|many|NA|TRBV24-1
TGTGCCACCAGTAGTCTGGCGGCTTCCTACAATGAGCAGTTCTTC
CATSSLAASYNEQFF
>TRBJ2-1|NA|TRBD2|TRBV14
TGTGCCAGCAGCCAAGATTCTAGCGGGGGGTATCCCTACAATGAGCAGTTCTTC
CASSQDSSGGYPYNEQFF
>TRBJ1-4|many|NA|TRBV11-2
TGTGCCAGCAGCTTAGGCGGGGGCCGAAGTGAAAAACTGTTTTTT
CASSLGGGRSEKLFF
>TRBJ1-6|many|NA|TRBV28
TGTGCCAGCACCTGGGTGAATTCACCCCTCCACTTT
CASTWVNSPLHF
>TRBJ2-3|few|TRBD2|TRBV7-2
TGTGCCAGCAGCTCGACTAGCGGGAGCGGCGGAGATACGCAGTATTTT
CASSSTSGSGGDTQYF
>TRBJ2-1|many|NA|TRBV29-1
TGCAGCGTTGAGAATTGGAATGAGCAGTTCTTC
CSVENWNEQFF
>TRBJ2-1|many|TRBD2|TRBV7-9
TGTGCCAGCAGCCCGCTGACTAGCGGGAAAGTGGGTGAGCAGTTCTTC
CASSPLTSGKVGEQFF
>TRBJ2-1|many|TRBD2|TRBV28
TGTGCCAGCAGCCAGGGGACTAGCGGTGTTACCGAGCAGTTCTTC
CASSQGTSGVTEQFF
>TRBJ2-2|many|TRBD2|TRBV6-1
TGTGCCAGCATTCGGACTAGCGGGGGCGGGGAGCTGTTTTTT
CASIRTSGGGELFF
>TRBJ2-2|NA|TRBD1|TRBV6-1
TGTGCCAGCAGAAGATGGGGCCGACAGGGCGCTTCGACCGGGGAGCTGTTTTTT
CASRRWGRQGASTGELFF
>TRBJ1-4|many|NA|TRBV12-3/TRBV12-4
TGTGCCAGCAGTTTTAACCCCCTTCGGGGTTTTGAAGAAAAACTGTTTTTT
CASSFNPLRGFEEKLFF
>TRBJ2-6|many|NA|TRBV11-1
TGTGCCAGCAGCTTACAGTTCTCTGGGGCCAACGTCCTGACTTTC
CASSLQFSGANVLTF
>TRBJ2-3|NA|TRBD2|TRBV29-1
TGCAGCGCCGGACTAGCCAGCACAGATACGCAGTATTTT
CSAGLASTDTQYF
>TRBJ2-5|NA|NA|TRBV29-1
TGCAGCTTTAGTCTGCCCCAAGAGACCCAGTACTTC
CSFSLPQETQYF
>TRBJ2-7|many|TRBD2|TRBV20-1
TGCAGTCCTCACTCCAGCGGGGGCTTTGGCGAGCAGTACTTC
CSPHSSGGFGEQYF
>TRBJ2-2|many|NA|TRBV11-2
TGTGCCAGCAGCCCCCAAGGACGCTTCACCGGGGAGCTGTTTTTT
CASSPQGRFTGELFF
>TRBJ2-7|NA|TRBD1|TRBV11-2
TGTGCCAGCAGCTTCGACAGGGTGAGGCTAGACCTTACCTACGAGCAGTACTTC
CASSFDRVRLDLTYEQYF
>TRBJ2-3|many|TRBD2|TRBV6-2/TRBV6-3
TGTGCCAGCAGTTCTGGCGGGGGGCCAGATACGCAGTATTTT
CASSSGGGPDTQYF
>TRBJ2-2|many|NA|TRBV7-9
TGTGCCAGGGACTCGAAGCAGACCGGGGAGCTGTTTTTT
CARDSKQTGELFF
>TRBJ2-7|many|TRBD1|TRBV7-2
TGTGCCAGCAGCCGACAATGGGACAGGACTTACGAGCAGTACTTC
CASSRQWDRTYEQYF
>TRBJ2-7|few|TRBD2|TRBV30
TGTGCCTGGAGTGTGGCGGGCGGGAGAGACGAGCAGTACTTC
CAWSVAGGRDEQYF
>TRBJ2-3|NA|NA|TRBV27
TGTGCCAGCAGTTTTCGGTCCTCGTTCTCAGATACGCATTATTTT
CASSFRSSFSDTHYF
>TRBJ1-1|many|TRBD1|TRBV27
TGTGCCAGCAGGAGTACAGGGGGGAGAGCTTTCTTT
CASRSTGGRAFF
>TRBJ1-5|many|NA|TRBV11-2
TGTGCCAGCAGCTTAGAGCGAGGCAATCAGCCCCAGCATTTT
CASSLERGNQPQHF
>TRBJ1-1|few|NA|TRBV20-1
TGCAGTGCTAGAATGAAGAGGGCGCCAACGGGGGCCACTGAAGCTTTCTTT
CSARMKRAPTGATEAFF
>TRBJ2-3|many|NA|TRBV7-2
TGTGCCAGCAGCCTTGTCCGGAACACAGATACGCAGTATTTT
CASSLVRNTDTQYF
>TRBJ2-5|many|NA|TRBV20-1
TGCAGTGCTAGAAGAGGCCAAGAGACCCAGTACTTC
CSARRGQETQYF
>TRBJ2-3|few|TRBD2|TRBV4-3
TGCGCCAGCAGCCAAGCGGGAGGGCCGGGAGATACGCAGTATTTT
CASSQAGGPGDTQYF
>TRBJ2-2|many|NA|TRBV28
TGTGCCAGCAGTTCGCAGGGCGAAGGCACCGGGGAGCTGTTTTTT
CASSSQGEGTGELFF
>TRBJ1-6|NA|NA|TRBV20-1
TGCAGTGCTAGAGATCTTTCGGGGGGAGGTTATAGTTCACCCCTCCACTTT
CSARDLSGGGYSSPLHF
>TRBJ1-2|many|NA|TRBV7-9
TGTGCCAGCAGCTTAGCGCTTCAGGGCGACTATGGCTACACCTTC
CASSLALQGDYGYTF
>TRBJ2-7|many|NA|TRBV28
TGTGCCAGCAGTTTATCCGGGACTCCTACCCCGGAGCAGTACTTC
CASSLSGTPTPEQYF
>TRBJ2-1|many|NA|TRBV5-4
TGTGCCAGCAACCACCGGGGGAGCTCCTACAATGAGCAGTTCTTC
CASNHRGSSYNEQFF
>TRBJ2-7|NA|NA|TRBV7-8
TGTGCCAGCGGACCCAGCCTCCACTACGAGCAGTACTTC
CASGPSLHYEQYF
>TRBJ1-4|many|NA|TRBV29-1
TGCAGCGTTCGAAGCAGGGGTGTGGGAGAAAAACTGTTTTTT
CSVRSRGVGEKLFF
>TRBJ2-3|NA|TRBD2|TRBV6-1
TGTGCCAGCAGCGACCCGTGGGGGACTAGCCAGTATTTT
CASSDPWGTSQYF
>TRBJ1-1|few|TRBD1|TRBV29-1
TGCAGCGTCACAGAGACAGGGGACACTGAAGCTTTCTTT
CSVTETGDTEAFF
>TRBJ1-1|few|TRBD1|TRBV11-1
TGTGCCATCAGCCCAGCTCCGGGACAGATACCCATGAACACTGAAGCTTTCTTT
CAISPAPGQIPMNTEAFF
>TRBJ1-5|NA|TRBD1|TRBV6-5
TGTGCCAGCTTAACAGGGGGCAGTCAGCCCCAGCATTTT
CASLTGGSQPQHF
>TRBJ2-3|many|NA|TRBV20-1
TGCAGTGCTAGCGAAGTCGGGCGCGGCACAGATACGCAGTATTTT
CSASEVGRGTDTQYF
>TRBJ1-4|few|TRBD1|TRBV7-9
TGTGCCAGCAGCCCACCGGGGGCCAGGGGGAACCGAAATGAAAAACTGTTTTTT
CASSPPGARGNRNEKLFF
>TRBJ2-3|many|TRBD1|TRBV29-1
TGCAGCGCCCCGGGCGGGACAGGACGATTGGCGCAGTATTTT
CSAPGGTGRLAQYF
>TRBJ2-1|NA|TRBD2|TRBV5-5
TGTGCCAGCAGCCCCGGGAGGGGCGGATACAATGAGCAGTTCTTC
CASSPGRGGYNEQFF
>TRBJ1-2|NA|NA|TRBV12-3/TRBV12-4
TGTGCCAGCAGTTTTGGGGGGTTTTCCTTGGGTTCCACCTTC
CASSFGGFSLGSTF
>TRBJ2-1|many|NA|TRBV7-2
TGTGCCAGCAGCTTATACGGGTCTACCAACAATGAGCAGTTCTTC
CASSLYGSTNNEQFF
>TRBJ2-4|few|NA|TRBV3-1
TGTGCCAGCAGCCCCCCTGCAGCCAAAAACATTCAGTACTTC
CASSPPAAKNIQYF
>TRBJ2-1|NA|TRBD1|TRBV7-2
TGTGCCAGCAGCTTCCGGACGGGACAGCTCACGAGCTCCTACAATGAGCAGTTCTTC
CASSFRTGQLTSSYNEQFF